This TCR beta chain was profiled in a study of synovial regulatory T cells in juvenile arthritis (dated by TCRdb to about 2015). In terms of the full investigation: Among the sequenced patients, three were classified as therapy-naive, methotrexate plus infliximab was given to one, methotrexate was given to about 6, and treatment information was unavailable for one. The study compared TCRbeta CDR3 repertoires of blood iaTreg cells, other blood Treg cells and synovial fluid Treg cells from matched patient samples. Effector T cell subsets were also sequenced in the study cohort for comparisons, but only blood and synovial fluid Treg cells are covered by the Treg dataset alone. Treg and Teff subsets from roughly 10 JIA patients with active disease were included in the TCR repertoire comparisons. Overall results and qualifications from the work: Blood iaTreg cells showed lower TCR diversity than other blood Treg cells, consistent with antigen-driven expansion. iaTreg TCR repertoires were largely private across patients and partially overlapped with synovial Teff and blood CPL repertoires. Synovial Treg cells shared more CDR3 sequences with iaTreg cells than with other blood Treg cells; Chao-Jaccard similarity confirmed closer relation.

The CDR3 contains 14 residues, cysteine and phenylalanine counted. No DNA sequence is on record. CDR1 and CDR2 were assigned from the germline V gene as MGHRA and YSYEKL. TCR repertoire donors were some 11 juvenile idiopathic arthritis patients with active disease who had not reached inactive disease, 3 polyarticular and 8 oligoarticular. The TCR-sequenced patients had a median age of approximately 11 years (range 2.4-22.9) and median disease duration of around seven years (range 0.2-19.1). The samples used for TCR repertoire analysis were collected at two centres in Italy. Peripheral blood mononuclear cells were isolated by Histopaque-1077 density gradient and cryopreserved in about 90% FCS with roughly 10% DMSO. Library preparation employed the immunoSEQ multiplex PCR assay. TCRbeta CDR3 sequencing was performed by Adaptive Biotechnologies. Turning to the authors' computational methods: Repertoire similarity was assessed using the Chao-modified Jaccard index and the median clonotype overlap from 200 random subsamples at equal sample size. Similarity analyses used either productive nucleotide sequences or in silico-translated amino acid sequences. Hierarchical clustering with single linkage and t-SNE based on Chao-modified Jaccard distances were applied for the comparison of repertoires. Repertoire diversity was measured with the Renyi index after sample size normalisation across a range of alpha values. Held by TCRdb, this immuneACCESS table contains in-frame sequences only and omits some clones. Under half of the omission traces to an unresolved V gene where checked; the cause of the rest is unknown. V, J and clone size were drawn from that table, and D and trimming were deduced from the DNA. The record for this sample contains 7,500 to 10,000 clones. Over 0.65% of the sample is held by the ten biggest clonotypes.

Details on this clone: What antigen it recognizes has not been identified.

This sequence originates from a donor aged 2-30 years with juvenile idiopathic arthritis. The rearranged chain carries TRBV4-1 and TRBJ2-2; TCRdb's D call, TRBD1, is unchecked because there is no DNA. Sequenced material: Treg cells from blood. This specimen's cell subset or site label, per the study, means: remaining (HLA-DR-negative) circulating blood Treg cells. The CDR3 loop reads CASSQGQGAVELFF.